The clone carrying this T cell receptor (beta chain) appeared a few times. With 2 bases clipped from V and 0 bases from J, the junction kept 5 bases outside the gene matches. From germline, CDR1 is SGHTA and CDR2 FQGNSA. CDR3 size: 16 residues. Per the authors' pipeline: Scientists estimated how many nucleated cells there were by amplifying reference gene primers. Profiled with immunoSEQ multiplex PCR; TCRdb holds only in-frame clones, not every one. That table gives V, J and clone size, and the DNA gave D and trimming. The repertoire holds about 170,000 clones, with 84% as singletons. These data are taken from a study of blood T cell repertoires in COVID-19. Study-level information: Both acute and convalescent COVID-19 samples were obtained from the United States, Italy and Spain. In each case, the material was cDNA or gDNA derived from T cells, B-cell-depleted T cells, or PBMCs.

The sequence was obtained from a young man with active or convalescent COVID-19. This sequence joins TRBV7-2 and TRBJ2-7; TRBD2 agrees at 9 bases. Sequencing was done on a sample of peripheral blood. CDR3 DNA: TGTGCCAGCAGCTTAAGTCCTAGCGGGGTCTCCTACGAGCAGTACTTC. Its protein product is CASSLSPSGVSYEQYF. Looking up the rest from reference TRBV7-2 and TRBJ2-7 gives the full variable domain: GAGVSQSPSNKVTEKGKDVELRCDPISGHTALYWYRQSLGQGLEFLIYFQGNSAPDKSGLPSDRFSAERTGGSVSTLTIQRTQQEDSAVYLCASSLSPSGVSYEQYFGPGTRLTVT.